This paragraph reports one T cell receptor beta chain. As yet, its antigen is unknown. This CDR3 region has 15 residues. The germline V gene has CDR1 MNHNY and CDR2 SVGAGI (reference sequence). This entry comes from a study of CXCR3-negative and CXCR3-positive naive CD8 T cells. UMI-tagged TRB cDNA libraries were built via 5' RACE. TCRdb re-called the 5' RACE reads and gives one entry per CDR3 protein, without DNA. The specimen's table records 120,000 to 150,000 distinct CDR3 sequences. Study-level results: CXCR3-positive naive cells had more hydrophobic TRB CDR3s than CXCR3-negative naive cells.

The genes are TRBV6-6 and TRBJ2-7. This TCR came from a human donor in good health. Some clones in this sample may be carry-over from other donors' samples. The sample comprised naive CXCR3+ CD8+ T cells from blood. Regarding subset: CD45RO-CCR7+CD27+CD95- naive CD8+ T cells expressing CXCR3 (TNR3+). CDR3 sequence reads: CASSYSAGGPHEQYF.